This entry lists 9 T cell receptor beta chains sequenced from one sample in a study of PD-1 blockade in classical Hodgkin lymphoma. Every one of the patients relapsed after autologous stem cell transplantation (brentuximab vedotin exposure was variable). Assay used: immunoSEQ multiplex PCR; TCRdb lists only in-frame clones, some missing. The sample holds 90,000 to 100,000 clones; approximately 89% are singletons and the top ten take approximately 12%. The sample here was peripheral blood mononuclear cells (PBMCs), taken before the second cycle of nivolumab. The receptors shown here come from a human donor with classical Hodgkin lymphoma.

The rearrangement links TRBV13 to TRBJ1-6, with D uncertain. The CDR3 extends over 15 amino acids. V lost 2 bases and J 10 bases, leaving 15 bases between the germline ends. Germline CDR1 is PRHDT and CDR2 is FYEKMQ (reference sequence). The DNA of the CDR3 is TGTGCCAGCAGCTTATACGCGGATAGAGAGTCACCCCTCCACTTT. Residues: CASSLYADRESPLHF.

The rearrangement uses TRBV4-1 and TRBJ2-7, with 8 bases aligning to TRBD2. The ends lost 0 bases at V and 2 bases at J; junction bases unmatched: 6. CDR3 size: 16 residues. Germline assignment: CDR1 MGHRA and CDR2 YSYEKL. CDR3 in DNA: TGCGCCAGCAGCCAAGACGGGGGGGGCAGGACCTACGAGCAGTACTTC. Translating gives CASSQDGGGRTYEQYF.

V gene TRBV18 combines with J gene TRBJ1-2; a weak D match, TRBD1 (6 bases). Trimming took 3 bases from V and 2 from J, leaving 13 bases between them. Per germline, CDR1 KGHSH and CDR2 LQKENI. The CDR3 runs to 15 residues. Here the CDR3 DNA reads TGTGCCAGCTCACCCGAGAGGACAGCCAACTATGGCTACACCTTC. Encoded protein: CASSPERTANYGYTF.

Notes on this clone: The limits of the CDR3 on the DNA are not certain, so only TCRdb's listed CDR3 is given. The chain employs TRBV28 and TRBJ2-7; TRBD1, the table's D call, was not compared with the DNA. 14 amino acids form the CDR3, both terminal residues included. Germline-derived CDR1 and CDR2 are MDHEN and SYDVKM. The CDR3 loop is CASSSSAGTYEQYF.

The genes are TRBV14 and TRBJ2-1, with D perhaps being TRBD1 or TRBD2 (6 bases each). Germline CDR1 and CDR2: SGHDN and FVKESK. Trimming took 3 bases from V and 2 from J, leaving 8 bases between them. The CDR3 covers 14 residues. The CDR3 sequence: CASSHGGTYNEQFF. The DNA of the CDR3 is TGTGCCAGCAGCCACGGGGGCACCTACAATGAGCAGTTCTTC. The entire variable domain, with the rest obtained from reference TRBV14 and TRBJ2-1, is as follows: EAGVTQFPSHSVIEKGQTVTLRCDPISGHDNLYWYRRVMGKEIKFLLHFVKESKQDESGMPNNRFLAERTGGTYSTLKVQPAELEDSGVYFCASSHGGTYNEQFFGPGTRLTVL.

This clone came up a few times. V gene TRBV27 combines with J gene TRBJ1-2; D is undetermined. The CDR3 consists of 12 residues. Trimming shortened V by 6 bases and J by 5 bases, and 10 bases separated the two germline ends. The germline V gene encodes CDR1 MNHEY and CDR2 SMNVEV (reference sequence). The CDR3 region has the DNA TGTGCCAGCAGGGGTAGGAATTATGGCTACACCTTC. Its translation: CASRGRNYGYTF.

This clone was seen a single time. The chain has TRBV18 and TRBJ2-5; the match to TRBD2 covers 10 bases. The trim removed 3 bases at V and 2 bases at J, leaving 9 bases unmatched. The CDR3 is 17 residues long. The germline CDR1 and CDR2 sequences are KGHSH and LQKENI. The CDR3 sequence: CASSPLAGVKIQETQYF. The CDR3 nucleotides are TGTGCCAGCTCACCGCTAGCGGGGGTCAAAATTCAAGAGACCCAGTACTTC. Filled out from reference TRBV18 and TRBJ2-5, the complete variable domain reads NAGVMQNPRHLVRRRGQEARLRCSPMKGHSHVYWYRQLPEEGLKFMVYLQKENIIDESGMPKERFSAEFPKEGPSILRIQQVVRGDSAAYFCASSPLAGVKIQETQYFGPGTRLLVL.

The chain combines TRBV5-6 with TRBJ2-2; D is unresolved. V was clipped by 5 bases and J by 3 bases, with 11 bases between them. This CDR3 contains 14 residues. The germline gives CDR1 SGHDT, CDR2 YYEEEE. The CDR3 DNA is TGTGCCAGCAGTATACACCAGTACACCGGGGAGCTGTTTTTT. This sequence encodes CASSIHQYTGELFF.

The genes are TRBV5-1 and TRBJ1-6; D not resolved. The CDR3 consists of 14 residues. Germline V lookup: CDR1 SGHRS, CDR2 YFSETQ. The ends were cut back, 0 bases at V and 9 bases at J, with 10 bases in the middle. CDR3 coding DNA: TGCGCCAGCAGCTTGGCCGCCACGGGTTCACCCCTCCACTTT. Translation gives CASSLAATGSPLHF.